This T cell receptor (beta chain) is drawn from a study of blood T cell repertoires in COVID-19. Trimming left V 1 base short and J 5 bases short, with 6 bases between. The CDR3 runs to 14 residues. Germline V gives CDR1 SEHNR, CDR2 FQNEAQ (reference sequence). This clone was recorded a few times. The protocol was immunoSEQ multiplex PCR, while the TCRdb copy is restricted to in-frame clones and leaves out a portion. The profile shows 250,000 to 350,000 clones, around nine tenths of them singletons. The clonotype comes from a woman aged 25-40 years who had recovered from COVID-19. The sequenced sample consisted of PBMCs or T cells enriched from blood (not recorded which). V is TRBV7-9 and J is TRBJ1-6; maybe TRBD1 (6 bases). CDR3 protein: CASSLGQDNSPLHF. The CDR3 bases are TGTGCCAGCAGCTTAGGACAGGATAATTCACCCCTCCACTTT.